This TCR beta chain appears in the sequencing data of a study of spatial heterogeneity in lung cancer. Whole-study context: Detected sequences consistently included more beta-chain ones than alpha-chain ones.

As for time point: sample taken at primary tumor resection. Unsorted whole RNA of tumor, nontumor lung or frozen PBMC was sequenced. The donor population consisted of some 67 patients with untreated, early-stage non-small cell lung cancer. All TCR cDNA molecules were individually tagged with a unique molecular identifier. TCRdb re-called the 5' RACE reads with MiXCR, one entry per CDR3 protein. The data hold some 4,900 distinct CDR3 sequences, with roughly a sixth observed a single time. This clonotype is deemed medium-sized. V was cut by 2 bases and J by 5 bases, with 6 bases left in between. Per the germline V gene, CDR1 is MNHEY and CDR2 is SVGAGI. This CDR3 has 13 amino acids.

The sequencing here drew on PBMCs, taken at surgery. The sequence derives from a male donor with early-stage non-small cell lung cancer. The V call is TRBV6-5, the J call TRBJ2-2, with a possible D match to TRBD2 (5 bases). The CDR3 DNA is TGTGCCAGCAGTTACAGGGAGACCGGGGAGCTGTTTTTT. Its protein is CASSYRETGELFF.